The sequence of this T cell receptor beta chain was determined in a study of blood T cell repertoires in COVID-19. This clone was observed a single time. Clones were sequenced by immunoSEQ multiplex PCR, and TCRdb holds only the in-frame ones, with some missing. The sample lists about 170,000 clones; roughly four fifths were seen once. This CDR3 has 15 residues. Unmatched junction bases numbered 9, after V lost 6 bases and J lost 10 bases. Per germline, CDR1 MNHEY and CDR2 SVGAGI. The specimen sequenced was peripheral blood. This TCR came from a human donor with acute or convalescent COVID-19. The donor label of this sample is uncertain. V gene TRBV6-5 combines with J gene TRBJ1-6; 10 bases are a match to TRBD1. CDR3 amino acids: CASSYRDRGESPLHF. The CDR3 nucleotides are TGTGCCAGCAGCTACCGGGACAGGGGAGAATCACCCCTCCACTTT.